The 27 T cell receptor beta chains in this list originate from one sample, sequenced in a study of T-cell reconstitution after alpha-beta-depleted transplantation in children. Researchers prepared the TCRbeta library using unique molecular identifiers, the study reports. From the PCR reads, TCRdb called clonotypes with MiXCR, one entry per CDR3 protein. The table lists 230,000 or so distinct CDR3 sequences, 12% of them singletons, with 2% to 3% in the top ten. Sequencing used PBMCs from the stem cell graft donor, obtained from the stem cell graft. The origin of the receptors is a human donor who donated a stem cell graft to a child with acute lymphoblastic leukemia.

The sample holds many counts of this clonotype. The chain joins TRBV7-2 to TRBJ1-3; D possibly corresponds to TRBD1 (5 bases). Germline V gene data show CDR1 as SGHTA and CDR2 as FQGNSA. CDR3 length: 16 residues. The V gene lost 5 bases and the J gene lost 0 bases, with 14 bases spanning the gap. The DNA of the CDR3 is TGTGCCAGCAGCCTAGAGGGACTCCGCTCTGGAAACACCATATATTTT. Translation gives CASSLEGLRSGNTIYF.

This clonotype occurred many times. CDR3 bases: TGTGCCAGCAGTTCGACAGGGGGCGACTATGGCTACACCTTC. Its protein product is CASSSTGGDYGYTF. The rearrangement joins TRBV28 to TRBJ1-2; 10 nucleotides match TRBD1. The CDR3 loop spans 14 amino acids. CDR1 and CDR2 (germline): MDHEN, SYDVKM. V dropped 4 bases and J dropped 3; count of bases not matched to a gene: 2.

This clonotype appeared a few times. The V call is TRBV5-5, the J call TRBJ1-3, with D possibly TRBD1 on 5 matching bases. Per the germline V gene, CDR1 is SGHKS and CDR2 is YYEKEE (reference sequence). The CDR3 runs 15 residues. V was clipped by 4 bases and J by 4 bases, with 15 bases between them. The CDR3 is CASSPTQGSGNTIYF. For the CDR3, the DNA is TGTGCCAGCAGCCCTACGCAGGGATCCGGAAACACCATATATTTT.

This clonotype was observed many times. The chain employs TRBV11-1 and TRBJ1-1; TRBD1 might be the D (6 bases). V gave up 7 bases and J gave up 4 bases, with 25 bases separating them. Germline V CDR1 and CDR2: SGHAT, FQDESV (reference sequence). There are 17 residues in the CDR3. CDR3 coding DNA: TGTGCCAGCACAAATCACCGAGGGGGGGCGCCGGGCACTGAAGCTTTCTTT. Amino acids: CASTNHRGGAPGTEAFF.

To note about this clonotype: Since a much larger clone is just one base distant, this may be a read error. The chain recombines TRBV5-1 with TRBJ1-2; 8 bases agree with TRBD1. The CDR3 totals 13 residues. Germline lookup yields CDR1 SGHRS and CDR2 YFSETQ. The CDR3 nucleotides read TGCGCCAGCAGCCCCGGACAGGGAGAGGGCTACTCCTTC. As protein: CASSPGQGEGYSF.

The chain couples TRBV6-1 to TRBJ1-1, with D hard to call. The length of the CDR3 is 12 residues. The V gene lost 10 bases and the J gene lost 0 bases, with 9 bases spanning the gap. CDR1 and CDR2 from the germline V gene are MNHNS and SASEGT. CDR3 sequence: CATLNMNTEAFF. The DNA for the CDR3 is TGTGCCACCCTAAACATGAACACTGAAGCTTTCTTT.

At least ten counts were recorded for this clonotype. The chain joins TRBV12-3 or TRBV12-4 to TRBJ2-1; 11 nucleotides agree with TRBD2. V shed 6 bases, J shed 9 bases, and the junction held 7 bases outside the gene matches. The CDR3 is 14 residues long. The CDR3 region has the DNA TGTGCCAGCAGCCTTAGCGGGGGGGCATTTGAGCAGTTCTTC. Its translation: CASSLSGGAFEQFF.

This clonotype was detected ten times or more. The rearrangement links TRBV29-1 to TRBJ2-7, with 7 bases identical to TRBD1. Looked up from germline, CDR1 is SQVTM and CDR2 is ANQGSEA. V was pared by 4 bases and J by 6 bases, with 6 bases of the junction left unmatched. The CDR3 covers 12 residues. CDR3 sequence: CSVAAGTAEQYF. The CDR3 DNA follows: TGCAGCGTTGCCGCCGGGACAGCCGAGCAGTACTTC.

This clonotype was seen at least ten times. The V call is TRBV20-1, the J call TRBJ2-5, with 7 bases lining up with TRBD1. The J segment lost 2 bases and the V segment lost 5 bases, leaving 8 bases of the junction unmatched. The V gene's germline CDR1 is DFQATT and CDR2 SNEGSKA (reference sequence). This CDR3 region has 14 residues. CDR3 sequence: CSAHAGRGQETQYF. The CDR3, as DNA: TGCAGTGCTCACGCCGGCAGGGGGCAAGAGACCCAGTACTTC.

This clonotype was counted many times. The chain carries TRBV2 and TRBJ1-1; unclear D gene. Trimming removed 9 bases at V and 5 bases at J, with 19 bases between. This CDR3 spans 14 amino acids. CDR1 is SNHLY, CDR2 FYNNEI, per germline. Written as DNA, the CDR3 is TGTGCCAGTTCTCTAGGCACGAGCGGAACTGAAGCTTTCTTT. Translated, it gives CASSLGTSGTEAFF.

This chain links TRBV20-1 with TRBJ1-5; D unresolved. Germline V CDR1 and CDR2: DFQATT, SNEGSKA (reference sequence). The CDR3 extends over 17 amino acids. Trimming removed 0 bases at V and 0 bases at J, with 15 bases between. The CDR3 sequence is CSARDFSGSDSNQPQHF. Here the CDR3 DNA reads TGCAGTGCTAGAGATTTCTCCGGCAGTGATAGCAATCAGCCCCAGCATTTT.

This clonotype was seen at least ten times. Germline and junction disagree at one end, which may indicate a read error. The CDR3 DNA is TGTGCTAGCAGCCTAATATTCCAAGAGACCCAGTACTTC. It yields the protein CASSLIFQETQYF. This chain joins TRBV7-7 and TRBJ2-5; D gene uncertain. The germline CDR1 and CDR2 sequences are SSHAT and FNYEAQ (reference sequence). The CDR3 has 13 amino acids. Based on the CDR3 plus reference TRBV7-7 and TRBJ2-5, the full variable domain is GAGVSQSPRYKVTKRGQDVTLRCDPISSHATLYWYQQALGQGPEFLTYFNYEAQPDKSGLPSDRFSAERPEGSISTLTIQRTEQRDSAMYRCASSLIFQETQYFGPGTRLLVL.

The chain combines TRBV6-1 with TRBJ1-5; a weak D match, TRBD1 (5 bases). The length of the CDR3 is 15 residues. Germline V lookup: CDR1 MNHNS, CDR2 SASEGT. The V end lost 5 bases, the J end lost 2 bases, and 13 bases lay between the germline ends. The CDR3 DNA follows: TGTGCCAGCAGTCCGGGGGGGATGGGCAATCAGCCCCAGCATTTT. It codes for CASSPGGMGNQPQHF.

The chain couples TRBV7-8 to TRBJ1-4; D ambiguous. CDR1 is SGHVS and CDR2 is FQNEAQ in the germline V gene. V shed 5 bases and J shed 3 bases, with 13 bases lying between them. The CDR3 has 15 residues. The CDR3 nucleotides are TGTGCCAGCAGCCCGGAGGATCTACCTAATGAAAAACTGTTTTTT. This sequence encodes CASSPEDLPNEKLFF.

This clonotype has at least ten counts. The rearrangement links TRBV9 to TRBJ1-6; 11 nucleotides match TRBD1. The CDR3 loop spans 18 amino acids. Looked up from germline, CDR1 is SGDLS and CDR2 is YYNGEE. V gave up 0 bases and J gave up 7 bases; unmatched junction bases: 9. The CDR3, as DNA: TGTGCCAGCAGCGTAGAGTGGCGGGACAGGGGGTTGAATTCACCCCTCCACTTT. Encoded protein: CASSVEWRDRGLNSPLHF.

With respect to this clonotype: The junction differs from germline at one of its ends, possibly a read error. The rearrangement uses TRBV30 and TRBJ1-5; the D is unclear. There are 13 residues in the CDR3. Germline-derived CDR1 and CDR2 are GTSNPN and SVGIG (reference sequence). The CDR3 sequence is CARSVMGFQPQHF. CDR3 bases: TGTGCCCGGAGTGTTATGGGGTTTCAGCCCCAGCATTTT. The variable domain in full, completed from reference TRBV30 and TRBJ1-5, reads SQTIHQWPATLVQPVGSPLSLECTVEGTSNPNLYWYRQAAGRGLQLLFYSVGIGQISSEVPQNLSASRPQDRQFILSSKKLLLSDSGFYLCARSVMGFQPQHFGDGTRLSIL.

This clonotype was detected many times. The V call is TRBV29-1, the J call TRBJ2-1; a weak D match, TRBD2 (6 bases). The V end was cut by 0 bases, the J end by 6 bases, with 15 bases between. The CDR3 runs to 15 residues. From germline, CDR1 is SQVTM and CDR2 ANQGSEA. CDR3 amino acids: CSVEDPAGGFNEQFF. The CDR3 DNA follows: TGCAGCGTTGAAGATCCAGCGGGTGGTTTCAATGAGCAGTTCTTC.

This clonotype has a count of ten or more. One end of the junction is discordant with germline, which a read error may explain. The V call is TRBV7-7, the J call TRBJ2-2, with D tentatively TRBD1 (5 bases). Germline CDR1 SSHAT, CDR2 FNYEAQ (reference sequence). This CDR3 has 13 amino acids. In nucleotides, the CDR3 is TGTGCTAGCAGTCAATCAGGGACCGGGGAGCTGTTTTTT. This encodes CASSQSGTGELFF.

This clonotype was detected a few times. The rearrangement links TRBV7-9 to TRBJ1-6; D is perhaps TRBD1 (6 bases). CDR1 is SEHNR and CDR2 is FQNEAQ in the germline V gene (reference sequence). This CDR3 comprises 15 residues. Between the trimmed V and J ends, which lost 5 bases and 10 bases, there was a span of 18 bases. As DNA, the CDR3 is TGTGCCAGCAGCAAACTACAGGGTAACGCCTCACCCCTCCACTTT. Protein product: CASSKLQGNASPLHF.

The rearrangement uses TRBV5-1 and TRBJ1-2; perhaps TRBD1 as D (5 bases). V was shortened by 1 base and J by 2 bases, with 9 bases between the two germline ends. CDR3 size: 14 residues. The V gene's germline CDR1 is SGHRS and CDR2 YFSETQ. CDR3 coding DNA: TGCGCCAGCAGCTTGTACCGGGGGAACTATGGCTACACCTTC. Protein sequence: CASSLYRGNYGYTF.

This clonotype was counted between two and nine times. This chain connects TRBV6-2 or TRBV6-3 to TRBJ2-3; the D gene is possibly TRBD2 (5 bases). The length of the CDR3 is 13 residues. V shed 7 bases and J shed 6 bases, with 14 bases lying between them. In germline, CDR1 is MNHEY, CDR2 SVGEGT. Written as DNA, the CDR3 is TGTGCCAGCAACCAACTTCCGGGGGATACGCAGTATTTT. Amino acid sequence: CASNQLPGDTQYF.

The chain recombines TRBV20-1 with TRBJ1-1; D remains unclear. The CDR3 loop spans 13 amino acids. V gave up 3 bases and J gave up 4 bases, with 12 bases separating them. The germline gives CDR1 DFQATT, CDR2 SNEGSKA (reference sequence). This CDR3 reads CSASGQFGTEAFF. The CDR3 DNA is TGCAGTGCTAGCGGCCAGTTCGGCACTGAAGCTTTCTTT.

At least ten counts were recorded for this clonotype. The J gene is TRBJ2-7, the V gene TRBV20-1; 7 positions agree with TRBD1. The CDR3 has 11 residues. Germline V CDR1 and CDR2: DFQATT, SNEGSKA (reference sequence). J lost 4 bases, V lost 3 bases, and 0 bases had no gene match. The chain's CDR3 is CSARGQYEQYF. The CDR3 coding sequence is TGCAGTGCTAGGGGACAGTACGAGCAGTACTTC.

This clonotype has a count of ten or more. The CDR3 nucleotides read TGTGCCAGCAGCAAAAGTAGGGGTGGCGGGCACAGCTCCTACGAGCAGTACTTC. Translation: CASSKSRGGGHSSYEQYF. The chain employs TRBV21-1 and TRBJ2-7; the DNA was not compared with TRBD1, the D call given in the table. TRBV21-1 is a known pseudogene. The CDR3 extends over 18 amino acids.

This clonotype appeared many times. J is TRBJ2-3 and V is TRBV28; D gene ambiguous. This CDR3 has 11 residues. CDR1 and CDR2 from the germline V gene are MDHEN and SYDVKM. V lost 7 bases, J lost 7 bases, and 9 bases lay in between. The CDR3 region has the DNA TGTGCCAGCACGGTATATTATACGCAGTATTTT. It translates to CASTVYYTQYF.

A remark on this clonotype: A much larger clone sits a single nucleotide away, making a read error possible. The CDR3 region is CSAKPDMDEAFF. The CDR3 DNA follows: TGCAGCGCCAAACCGGACATGGATGAAGCTTTCTTT. The chain carries TRBV29-1 and TRBJ1-1; tentatively, D is TRBD1 (5 bases). V lost 7 bases and J lost 7, with 16 bases in between. CDR1 and CDR2 (germline): SQVTM, ANQGSEA. This CDR3 has 12 residues.

Worth noting for this clonotype: This may be a read error, as it is one base from a much larger clone. This chain joins TRBV5-1 and TRBJ2-1; 12 bases are a match to TRBD2. The CDR3 is 15 amino acids. In germline, CDR1 is SGHRS, CDR2 YFSETQ. V shed 7 bases and J 14 bases; nucleotides not matched to a gene: 16. Here the CDR3 DNA reads TGCGCCAGCGGCCCGACTAGCGGGAGAGGGAGAGGGGAGTTCTTC. Its protein is CASGPTSGRGRGEFF.